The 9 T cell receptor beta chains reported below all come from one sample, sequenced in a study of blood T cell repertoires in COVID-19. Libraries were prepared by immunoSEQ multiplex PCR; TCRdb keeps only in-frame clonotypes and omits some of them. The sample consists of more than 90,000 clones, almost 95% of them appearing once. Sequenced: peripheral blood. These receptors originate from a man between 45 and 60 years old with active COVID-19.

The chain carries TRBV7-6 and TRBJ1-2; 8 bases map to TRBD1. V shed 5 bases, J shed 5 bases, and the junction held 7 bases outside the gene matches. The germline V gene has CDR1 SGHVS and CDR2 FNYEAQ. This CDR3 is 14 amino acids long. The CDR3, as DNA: TGTGCCAGCAGCCCAGCTGGACAGGGATATGGCTACACCTTC. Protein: CASSPAGQGYGYTF.

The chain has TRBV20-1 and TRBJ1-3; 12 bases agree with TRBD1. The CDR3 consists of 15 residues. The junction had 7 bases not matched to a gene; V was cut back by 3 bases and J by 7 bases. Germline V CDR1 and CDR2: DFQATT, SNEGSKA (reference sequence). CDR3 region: CSASPGTGGDNTIYF. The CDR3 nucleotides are TGCAGTGCTAGTCCCGGGACAGGGGGCGACAACACCATATATTTT.

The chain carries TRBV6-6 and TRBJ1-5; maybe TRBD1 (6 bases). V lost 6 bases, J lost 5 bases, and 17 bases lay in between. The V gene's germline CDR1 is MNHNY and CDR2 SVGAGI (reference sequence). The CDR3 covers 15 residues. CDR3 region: CASSRDRLQDQPQHF. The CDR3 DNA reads TGTGCCAGCAGCCGAGACAGGTTACAGGATCAGCCCCAGCATTTT.

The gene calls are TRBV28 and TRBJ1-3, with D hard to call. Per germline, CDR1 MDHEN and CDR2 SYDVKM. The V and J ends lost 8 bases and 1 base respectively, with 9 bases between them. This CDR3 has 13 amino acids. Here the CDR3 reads CASLAQSGNTIYF. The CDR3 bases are TGTGCCAGCCTGGCCCAATCTGGAAACACCATATATTTT.

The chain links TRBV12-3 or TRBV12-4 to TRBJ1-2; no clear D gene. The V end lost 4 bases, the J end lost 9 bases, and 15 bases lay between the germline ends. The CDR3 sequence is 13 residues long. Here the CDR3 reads CASSYGSERRYTF. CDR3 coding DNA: TGTGCCAGCAGTTACGGGTCTGAAAGGCGCTACACCTTC.

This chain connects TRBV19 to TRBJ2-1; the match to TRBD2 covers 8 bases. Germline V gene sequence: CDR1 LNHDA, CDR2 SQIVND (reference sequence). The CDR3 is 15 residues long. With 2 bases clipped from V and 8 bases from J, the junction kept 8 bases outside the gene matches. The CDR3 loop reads CASSIRGLVSHEQFF. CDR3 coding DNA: TGTGCCAGTAGTATAAGGGGACTAGTATCCCATGAGCAGTTCTTC.

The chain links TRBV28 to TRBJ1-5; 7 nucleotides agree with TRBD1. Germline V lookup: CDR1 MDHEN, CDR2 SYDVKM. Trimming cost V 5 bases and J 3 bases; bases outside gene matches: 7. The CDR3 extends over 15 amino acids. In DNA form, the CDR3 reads TGTGCCAGCAGTACGACAGGGTCCTACAATCAGCCCCAGCATTTT. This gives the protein CASSTTGSYNQPQHF.

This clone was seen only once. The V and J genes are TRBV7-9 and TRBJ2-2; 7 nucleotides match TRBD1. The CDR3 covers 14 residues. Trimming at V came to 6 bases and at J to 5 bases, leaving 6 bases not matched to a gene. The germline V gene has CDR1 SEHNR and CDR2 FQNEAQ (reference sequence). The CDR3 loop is CASRAGTDTGELFF. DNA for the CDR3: TGTGCCAGCAGAGCCGGGACAGATACCGGGGAGCTGTTTTTT. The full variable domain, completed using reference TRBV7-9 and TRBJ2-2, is DTGVSQNPRHKITKRGQNVTFRCDPISEHNRLYWYRQTLGQGPEFLTYFQNEAQLEKSRLLSDRFSAERPKGSFSTLEIQRTEQGDSAMYLCASRAGTDTGELFFGEGSRLTVL.

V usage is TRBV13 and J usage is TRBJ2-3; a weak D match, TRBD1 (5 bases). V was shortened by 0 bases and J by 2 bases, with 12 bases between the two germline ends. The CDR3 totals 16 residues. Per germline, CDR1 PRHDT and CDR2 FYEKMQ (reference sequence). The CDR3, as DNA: TGTGCCAGCAGCTTAGGTCGACCAGGGTTCACAGATACGCAGTATTTT. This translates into CASSLGRPGFTDTQYF.